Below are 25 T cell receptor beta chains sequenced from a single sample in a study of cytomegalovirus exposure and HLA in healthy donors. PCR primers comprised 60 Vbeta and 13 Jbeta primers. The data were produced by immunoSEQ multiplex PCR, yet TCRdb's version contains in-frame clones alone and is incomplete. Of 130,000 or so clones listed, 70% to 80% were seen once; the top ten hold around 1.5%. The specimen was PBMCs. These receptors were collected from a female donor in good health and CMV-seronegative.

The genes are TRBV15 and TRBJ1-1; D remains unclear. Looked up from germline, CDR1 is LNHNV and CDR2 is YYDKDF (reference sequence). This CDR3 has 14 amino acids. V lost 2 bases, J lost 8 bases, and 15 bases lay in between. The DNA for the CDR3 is TGTGCCACCAGCAGACCCCCGGACTTTGCGGAAGCTTTCTTT. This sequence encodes CATSRPPDFAEAFF.

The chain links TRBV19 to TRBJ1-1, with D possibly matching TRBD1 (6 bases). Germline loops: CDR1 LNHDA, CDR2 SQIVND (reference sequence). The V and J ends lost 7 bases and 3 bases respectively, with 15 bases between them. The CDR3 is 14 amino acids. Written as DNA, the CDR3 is TGTGCCAGTAAAAACCCGGGACATGACACTGAAGCTTTCTTT. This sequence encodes CASKNPGHDTEAFF. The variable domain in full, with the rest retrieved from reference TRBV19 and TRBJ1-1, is DGGITQSPKYLFRKEGQNVTLSCEQNLNHDAMYWYRQDPGQGLRLIYYSQIVNDFQKGDIAEGYSVSREKKESFPLTVTSAQKNPTAFYLCASKNPGHDTEAFFGQGTRLTVV.

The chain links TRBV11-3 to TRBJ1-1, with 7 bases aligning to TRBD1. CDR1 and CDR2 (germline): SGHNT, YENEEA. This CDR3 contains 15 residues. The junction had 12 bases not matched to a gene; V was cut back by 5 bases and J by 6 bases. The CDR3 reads CASSPGAQGDAEAFF. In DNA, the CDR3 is TGTGCCAGCAGCCCTGGGGCCCAGGGGGACGCTGAAGCTTTCTTT.

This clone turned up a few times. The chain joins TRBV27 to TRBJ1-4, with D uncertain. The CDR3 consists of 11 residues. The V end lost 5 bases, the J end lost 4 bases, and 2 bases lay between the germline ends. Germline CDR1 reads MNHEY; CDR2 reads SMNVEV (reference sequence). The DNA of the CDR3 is TGTGCCAGCAGTCATAATGAAAAACTGTTTTTT. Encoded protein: CASSHNEKLFF.

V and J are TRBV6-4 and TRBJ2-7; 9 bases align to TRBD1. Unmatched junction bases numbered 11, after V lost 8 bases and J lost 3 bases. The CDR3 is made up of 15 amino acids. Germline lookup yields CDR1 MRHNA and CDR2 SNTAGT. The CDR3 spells CASASQPGQGYEQYF. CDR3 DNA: TGTGCCAGCGCCTCCCAGCCGGGACAGGGCTACGAGCAGTACTTC.

This CDR3 reads CASSRTGSYEKLFF. CDR3 nucleotide sequence: TGTGCCAGCAGTAGGACAGGCTCCTATGAAAAACTGTTTTTT. The rearrangement links TRBV6-5 to TRBJ1-4; TRBD1 aligns across 7 bases. Germline V CDR1 and CDR2: MNHEY, SVGAGI. The trim removed 5 bases at V and 6 bases at J, leaving 6 bases unmatched. CDR3 size: 14 residues.

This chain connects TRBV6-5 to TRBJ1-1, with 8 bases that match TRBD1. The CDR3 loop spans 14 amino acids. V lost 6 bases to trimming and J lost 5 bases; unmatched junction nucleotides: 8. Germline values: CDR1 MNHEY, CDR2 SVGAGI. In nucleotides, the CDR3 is TGTGCCAGCAGGCTACAGGGGGAACATACTGAAGCTTTCTTT. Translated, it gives CASRLQGEHTEAFF.

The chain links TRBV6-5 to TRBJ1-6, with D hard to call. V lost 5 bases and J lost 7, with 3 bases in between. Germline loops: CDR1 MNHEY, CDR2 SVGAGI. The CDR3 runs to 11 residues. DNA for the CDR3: TGTGCCAGCAGTGAGAATTCACCCCTCCACTTT. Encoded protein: CASSENSPLHF.

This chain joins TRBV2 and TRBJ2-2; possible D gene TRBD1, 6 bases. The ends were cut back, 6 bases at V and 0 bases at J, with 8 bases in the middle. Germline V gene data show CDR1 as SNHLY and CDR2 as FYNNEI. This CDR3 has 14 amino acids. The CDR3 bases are TGTGCCAGCAGGGGGGCGACGAACACCGGGGAGCTGTTTTTT. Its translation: CASRGATNTGELFF.

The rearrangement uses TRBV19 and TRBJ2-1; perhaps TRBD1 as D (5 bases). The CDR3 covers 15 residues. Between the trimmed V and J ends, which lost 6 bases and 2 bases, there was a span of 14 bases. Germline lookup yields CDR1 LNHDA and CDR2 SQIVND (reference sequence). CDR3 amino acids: CASSPTTETYNEQFF. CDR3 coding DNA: TGTGCCAGTAGCCCAACGACAGAAACCTACAATGAGCAGTTCTTC.

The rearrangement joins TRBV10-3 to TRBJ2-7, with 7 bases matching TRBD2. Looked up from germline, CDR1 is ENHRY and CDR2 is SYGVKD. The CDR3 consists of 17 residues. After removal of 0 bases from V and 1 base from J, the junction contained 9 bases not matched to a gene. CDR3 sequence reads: CAISESGRQGGSYEQYF. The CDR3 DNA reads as TGTGCCATCAGTGAGTCGGGCCGGCAGGGAGGGTCCTACGAGCAGTACTTC.

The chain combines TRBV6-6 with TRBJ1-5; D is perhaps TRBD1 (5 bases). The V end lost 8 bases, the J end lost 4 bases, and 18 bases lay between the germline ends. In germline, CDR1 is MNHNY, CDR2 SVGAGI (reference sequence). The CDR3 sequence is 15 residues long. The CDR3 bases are TGTGCCAGCTCTCAGGAAGGGGCGACGAATCAGCCCCAGCATTTT. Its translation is CASSQEGATNQPQHF.

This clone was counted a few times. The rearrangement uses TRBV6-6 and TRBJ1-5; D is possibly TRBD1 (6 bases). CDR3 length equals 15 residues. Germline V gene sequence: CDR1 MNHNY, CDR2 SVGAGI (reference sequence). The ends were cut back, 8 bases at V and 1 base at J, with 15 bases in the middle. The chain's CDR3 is CASFEGGKSNQPQHF. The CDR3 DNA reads TGTGCCAGCTTTGAAGGGGGTAAAAGCAATCAGCCCCAGCATTTT.

Here the CDR3 DNA reads TGTGCCACCAGCGAATCGGGTTGGGGGCGGAGGGAGACCCAGTACTTC. Protein product: CATSESGWGRRETQYF. This chain connects TRBV15 to TRBJ2-5, with TRBD1 as a possible D gene (6 bases). Germline CDR1 LNHNV, CDR2 YYDKDF (reference sequence). The length of the CDR3 is 16 residues. V lost 5 bases and J 5 bases, leaving 21 bases between the germline ends.

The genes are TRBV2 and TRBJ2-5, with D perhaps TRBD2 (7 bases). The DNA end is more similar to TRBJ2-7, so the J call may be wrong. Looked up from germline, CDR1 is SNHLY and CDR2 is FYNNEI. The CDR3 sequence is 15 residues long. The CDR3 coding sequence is TGTGCCAGCACCATCCAGCGGGACAACGCCTACGAGCAGTACTTC. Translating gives CASTIQRDNAYEQYF.

CDR3 sequence reads: CASSRPLSGSGDGYTF. The CDR3 coding sequence is TGCGCCAGCAGCCGCCCCCTTTCTGGGTCAGGGGATGGCTACACCTTC. V usage is TRBV4-1 and J usage is TRBJ1-2, with D maybe TRBD1 (6 bases). CDR3 length: 16 residues. Per germline, CDR1 MGHRA and CDR2 YSYEKL. V lost 4 bases and J 6 bases, leaving 21 bases between the germline ends.

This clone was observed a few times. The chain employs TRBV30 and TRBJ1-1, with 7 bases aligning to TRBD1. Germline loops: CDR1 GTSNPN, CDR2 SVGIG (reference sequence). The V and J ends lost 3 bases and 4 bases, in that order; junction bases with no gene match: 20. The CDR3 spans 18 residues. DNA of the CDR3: TGTGCCTGGAGGGTATTGGGGAACAGGGGAATACCCCCCACTGAAGCTTTCTTT. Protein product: CAWRVLGNRGIPPTEAFF.

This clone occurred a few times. CDR3 region: CASSEDGVTGNSNQPQHF. In DNA form, the CDR3 reads TGTGCCAGCAGTGAAGATGGGGTAACAGGTAATAGCAATCAGCCCCAGCATTTT. The V and J genes are TRBV2 and TRBJ1-5; D may be TRBD1 (5 bases). V lost 1 base, J lost 0 bases, and 16 bases lay in between. Looked up from germline, CDR1 is SNHLY and CDR2 is FYNNEI. This CDR3 has 18 amino acids.

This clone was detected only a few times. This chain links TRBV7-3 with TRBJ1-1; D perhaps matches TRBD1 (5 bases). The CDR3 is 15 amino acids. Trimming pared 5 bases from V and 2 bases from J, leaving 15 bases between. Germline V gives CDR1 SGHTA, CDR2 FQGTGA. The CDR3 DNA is TGTGCCAGCAGCCCGACCGACAGTATAAACACTGAAGCTTTCTTT. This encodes CASSPTDSINTEAFF.

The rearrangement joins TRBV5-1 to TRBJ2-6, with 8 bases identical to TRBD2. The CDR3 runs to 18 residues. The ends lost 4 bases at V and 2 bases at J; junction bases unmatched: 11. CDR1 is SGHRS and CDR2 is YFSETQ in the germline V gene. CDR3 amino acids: CASSPGGGRVAGANVLTF. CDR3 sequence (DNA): TGCGCCAGCAGCCCGGGAGGGGGTAGGGTCGCTGGGGCCAACGTCCTGACTTTC.

This CDR3 is CASSRAGTVTGELFF. The CDR3 nucleotides are TGTGCCAGCAGCCGGGCCGGGACAGTCACCGGGGAGCTGTTTTTT. The chain recombines TRBV2 with TRBJ2-2; TRBD1 agrees at 7 bases. The V gene's germline CDR1 is SNHLY and CDR2 FYNNEI. Unmatched junction bases numbered 8, after V lost 6 bases and J lost 4 bases. The CDR3 runs 15 residues.

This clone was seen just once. CDR3 in amino acids: CASSYGLAGGTDTQYF. The DNA for the CDR3 is TGCGCCAGCAGTTACGGACTAGCGGGGGGCACAGATACGCAGTATTTT. The chain has TRBV10-1 and TRBJ2-3; 13 positions agree with TRBD2. The CDR3 is made up of 16 amino acids. CDR1 WNHNN and CDR2 SYGVQD come from the germline V gene (reference sequence). Trimming removed 5 bases from V and 1 base from J; junction bases left unmatched: 3.

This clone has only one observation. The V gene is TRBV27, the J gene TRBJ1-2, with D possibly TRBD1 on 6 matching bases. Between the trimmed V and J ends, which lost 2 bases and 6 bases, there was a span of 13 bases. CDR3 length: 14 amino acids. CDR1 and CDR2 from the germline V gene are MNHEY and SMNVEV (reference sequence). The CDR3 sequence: CASSLVRGIDGYTF. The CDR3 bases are TGTGCCAGCAGTTTAGTCAGGGGTATAGATGGCTACACCTTC.

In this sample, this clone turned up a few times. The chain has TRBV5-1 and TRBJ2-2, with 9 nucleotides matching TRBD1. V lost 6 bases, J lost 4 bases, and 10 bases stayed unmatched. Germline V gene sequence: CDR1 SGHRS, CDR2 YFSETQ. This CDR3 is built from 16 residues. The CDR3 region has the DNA TGCGCCAGCACCCTGACAGGGGGTCGGGTCACCGGGGAGCTGTTTTTT. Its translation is CASTLTGGRVTGELFF.

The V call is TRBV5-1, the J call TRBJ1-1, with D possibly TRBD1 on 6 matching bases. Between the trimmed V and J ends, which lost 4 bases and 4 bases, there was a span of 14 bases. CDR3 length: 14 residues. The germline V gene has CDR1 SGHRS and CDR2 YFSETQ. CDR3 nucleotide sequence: TGCGCCAGCAGCCAGGGGCGTTCAGGCACTGAAGCTTTCTTT. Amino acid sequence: CASSQGRSGTEAFF.